Following are 7 T cell receptor beta chains from one sample sequenced in a study of graft-versus-host responses after intestinal transplantation. Measured with immunoSEQ multiplex PCR; TCRdb has only the in-frame clones, and not every one. The data show more than 65,000 clones, 85% to 95% seen once. No cognate antigen is known for these TCRs. Specimen: unstimulated CD8+ T cells sorted from spleen or lymph node cells, collected before transplant. These receptors were taken from a human donor who was the organ donor for an intestinal transplant.

The rearrangement uses TRBV9 and TRBJ2-7; D gene ambiguous. Trimming left V 4 bases short and J 2 bases short, with 16 bases between. The length of the CDR3 is 15 residues. CDR1 SGDLS and CDR2 YYNGEE come from the germline V gene. The CDR3 loop is CASSPSADNTYEQYF. CDR3 DNA sequence: TGTGCCAGCAGCCCCTCCGCGGATAATACCTACGAGCAGTACTTC. Complete variable domain (other parts from reference TRBV9 and TRBJ2-7): DSGVTQTPKHLITATGQRVTLRCSPRSGDLSVYWYQQSLDQGLQFLIQYYNGEERAKGNILERFSAQQFPDLHSELNLSSLELGDSALYFCASSPSADNTYEQYFGPGTRLTVT.

The V call is TRBV11-3, the J call TRBJ2-7; D is unclear. V lost 6 bases and J 3 bases, leaving 15 bases between the germline ends. The CDR3 extends over 14 amino acids. The germline CDR1 and CDR2 sequences are SGHNT and YENEEA. The CDR3, as DNA: TGTGCCAGCAGTCCAAGACTCGTAGACTACGAGCAGTACTTC. This codes for CASSPRLVDYEQYF.

The rearrangement joins TRBV6-1 to TRBJ2-7; D perhaps matches TRBD2 (6 bases). The length of the CDR3 is 13 residues. Between the trimmed V and J ends, which lost 6 bases and 4 bases, there was a span of 13 bases. In germline, CDR1 is MNHNS, CDR2 SASEGT. In DNA form, the CDR3 reads TGTGCCAGCAGACCAGGGACTTCTTACGAGCAGTACTTC. Translation: CASRPGTSYEQYF.

Worth noting for this clone: Distinct nucleotide sequences in the sample also encode this CDR3. The V gene is TRBV4-1, the J gene TRBJ2-7; 8 bases are shared with TRBD2. J lost 1 base, V lost 5 bases, and 1 base had no gene match. CDR3 length: 13 amino acids. Germline CDR1 and CDR2: MGHRA and YSYEKL. The CDR3 bases are TGCGCCAGCAGCTTAGCGGGATCCTACGAGCAGTACTTC. Its protein product is CASSLAGSYEQYF.

The chain links TRBV12-5 to TRBJ2-1; D is ambiguous. V was trimmed by 0 bases and J by 6 bases, leaving 3 bases between them. Per germline, CDR1 LGHNT and CDR2 FRNRAP. This CDR3 has 12 residues. CDR3 sequence: CASGLVGNEQFF. DNA of the CDR3: TGTGCTAGTGGTTTGGTGGGCAATGAGCAGTTCTTC.

The chain uses TRBV21-1 and TRBJ2-2. TRBV21-1 is annotated as a pseudogene. The CDR3 contains 15 residues. DNA for the CDR3: TGTGCCAGCAGCAAAGTTTGGGGTAACACCGGGGAGCTGTTTTTT. It translates to CASSKVWGNTGELFF.

Here the CDR3 reads CASSSTGQDTEAFF. For the CDR3, the DNA is TGTGCCAGCAGTTCCACCGGACAGGACACTGAAGCTTTCTTT. The chain is built from TRBV27 and TRBJ1-1; 7 bases align to TRBD1. Germline loops: CDR1 MNHEY, CDR2 SMNVEV (reference sequence). The CDR3 extends over 14 amino acids. V was clipped by 4 bases and J by 3 bases; unmatched bases: 5.